The clone carrying this T cell receptor (beta chain) was recorded a few times. The antigen remains unidentified. Amplification of TCR beta CDR3 regions used RNA as the template. A first-round RT-PCR of the TCR CDR3 used the HTBI primer set. TCRdb fed the multiplex PCR reads into MiXCR, producing one record per CDR3 protein. The table shows hundreds of thousands of distinct CDR3 sequences, with approximately 22% occurring only once. Per germline, CDR1 LGHDT and CDR2 YNNKEL (reference sequence). The CDR3 totals 15 residues. V shed 1 base and J shed 0 bases, with 9 bases lying between them. Cells are PBMCs isolated from more than 8.5 ml of fresh blood. The sample belongs to a study of T cells in Graves' hyperthyroidism and ophthalmopathy. Study at large: At the time of initial diagnosis and before any treatment, peripheral blood was collected.

Regarding the study as a whole: Peripheral blood also featured most of the thyroid clonotypes expanded above 0.001.

The material sequenced was blood. The receptor comes from a woman aged 65 to 85 with Graves' ophthalmopathy. The gene calls are TRBV3-1 and TRBJ1-1, with D uncertain. CDR3 bases: TGTGCCAGCAGCCAAGCACTGACCGTGAACACTGAAGCTTTCTTT. Protein sequence: CASSQALTVNTEAFF.